This T cell receptor beta chain came from a study of CD8 T cells in Susac syndrome. Study observations and caveats: The authors acknowledged that their TCR sequencing and HLA analysis involved a relatively small number of individuals.

Patients with Susac syndrome met diagnostic criteria that were recently defined for definite or probable disease. RNA in amounts of about 0.45 to 1 ug was reverse transcribed with random hexamers. TCRdb re-called the immunoSEQ multiplex PCR reads with MiXCR, one entry per CDR3 protein. Of around 150,000 distinct CDR3 sequences in the sample, 95% were seen once. V shed 5 bases and J shed 3 bases, with 13 bases lying between them. This CDR3 spans 14 amino acids. Turning to this clonotype: Its target is not known.

The chain uses TRBV12-3 or TRBV12-4 and TRBJ1-2; perhaps TRBD1 as D (6 bases). This TCR came from a human donor with Susac syndrome. Source material: CD8+ T cells from PBMCs. In DNA form, the CDR3 reads TGTGCCAGCAGTCCCGACAGGATTGACTATGGCTACACCTTC. Residues: CASSPDRIDYGYTF.